This T cell receptor beta chain is from a study of identical twins. General observations from the study: The study found that models underestimated out-of-frame TCR alpha sharing in monozygotic twins. It was possible that invariant MAIT and iNKT cells partly confounded the zero-insertion analyses. Where beta out-of-frame sequences were concerned, excess twin sharing was weaker.

The CDR3 spans 15 residues. Germline V gene lookup returns CDR1 GTSNPN and CDR2 SVGIG (reference sequence). Trimming pared 1 base from V and 5 bases from J, leaving 16 bases between. Each donor was a healthy Caucasian. TCRdb redid the calling of the 5' RACE reads with MiXCR, one entry per CDR3 protein. The sample records a few hundred thousand distinct CDR3 sequences, roughly 9.9% being singletons. Regarding this clonotype: As yet, its antigen is unknown.

In addition, the sample was reused for a study of yellow fever vaccine responses in identical twins.

The sequencing sample was made of PBMCs. This rearrangement joins TRBV30 to TRBJ2-3; TRBD2 might be the D (6 bases). The TCR originated in a woman aged 18-30 years in good health. CDR3 protein: CAWSAIDSGGDTQYF. The CDR3 nucleotides read TGTGCCTGGAGTGCGATCGATTCCGGGGGAGATACGCAGTATTTT. Together with reference TRBV30 and TRBJ2-3, the CDR3 gives the full variable domain: SQTIHQWPATLVQPVGSPLSLECTVEGTSNPNLYWYRQAAGRGLQLLFYSVGIGQISSEVPQNLSASRPQDRQFILSSKKLLLSDSGFYLCAWSAIDSGGDTQYFGPGTRLTVL.